A single sample is the source of the 12 T cell receptor beta chains below, sequenced in a study of spatial heterogeneity in lung cancer. MiXCR, applied by TCRdb to the 5' RACE reads, yields one record per CDR3 protein. The sample shows about 50,000 distinct CDR3 sequences, less than 9% of them seen only once. Documented time point: sample taken at primary tumor resection. From tumor, nontumor lung or frozen PBMC, whole RNA was taken unsorted for sequencing. Sequences were derived from PBMCs, sampled at surgery. These receptors originate from a female donor with early-stage non-small cell lung cancer.

This chain links TRBV5-4 with TRBJ2-3; 7 bases agree with TRBD2. In germline, CDR1 is SGHNT, CDR2 YYREEE (reference sequence). The length of the CDR3 is 16 residues. The V gene end was trimmed by 4 bases and the J gene end by 4 bases; junction bases not matched to a gene: 12. The CDR3 loop reads CASSPYSTRGSDTQYF. The CDR3 DNA reads TGTGCCAGCAGCCCTTACTCGACGCGGGGGTCAGATACGCAGTATTTT.

The rearrangement uses TRBV12-3 or TRBV12-4 and TRBJ2-1, with no clear D. V was trimmed by 3 bases and J by 8 bases, leaving 8 bases between them. The CDR3 spans 12 residues. The CDR3 region is CASSFPPYEQFF. The CDR3 nucleotides are TGTGCCAGCAGTTTCCCCCCATATGAGCAGTTCTTC.

This clonotype was observed a handful of times. The J gene is TRBJ2-3, the V gene TRBV6-2 or TRBV6-3; 9 bases match TRBD2. The ends lost 2 bases at V and 2 bases at J; junction bases unmatched: 11. The CDR3 length is 18 residues. Germline V gene sequence: CDR1 MNHEY, CDR2 SVGEGT. CDR3 protein: CASSYVAGGPSYTDTQYF. CDR3 bases: TGTGCCAGCAGTTACGTGGCGGGGGGGCCGTCTTACACAGATACGCAGTATTTT.

There are many counts of this clonotype. This chain joins TRBV7-9 and TRBJ1-4; D perhaps matches TRBD1 (5 bases). Germline V CDR1 and CDR2: SEHNR, FQNEAQ (reference sequence). V was trimmed by 5 bases and J by 0 bases, leaving 13 bases between them. This CDR3 has 16 residues. This CDR3 reads CASSQWGGATNEKLFF. CDR3 bases: TGTGCCAGCAGCCAATGGGGCGGAGCAACTAATGAAAAACTGTTTTTT.

This clonotype was observed a few times. The rearrangement uses TRBV5-1 and TRBJ1-2; no reliable D call. CDR3 length equals 14 residues. The germline gives CDR1 SGHRS, CDR2 YFSETQ. The V and J ends lost 0 bases and 2 bases respectively, with 8 bases between them. The CDR3 sequence: CASSLEGRNYGYTF. CDR3 DNA: TGCGCCAGCAGCTTGGAGGGCAGGAACTATGGCTACACCTTC.

This clonotype has ten or more counts. This rearrangement joins TRBV4-1 to TRBJ2-7, with D perhaps TRBD1 or TRBD2 (6 bases each). The CDR3 has 16 residues. V shed 0 bases and J shed 3 bases, with 15 bases lying between them. Germline V gene sequence: CDR1 MGHRA, CDR2 YSYEKL. In DNA form, the CDR3 reads TGCGCCAGCAGCCAAGACGGTCGGGGGCTTTACTACGAGCAGTACTTC. Amino acids: CASSQDGRGLYYEQYF.

This clonotype was picked up a small number of times. V usage is TRBV11-1 and J usage is TRBJ1-1, with a weak D call TRBD1 (5 bases). CDR3 size: 14 residues. Germline CDR1 and CDR2: SGHAT and FQDESV (reference sequence). V was clipped by 1 base and J by 6 bases, with 12 bases between them. The CDR3 sequence is CASSLGGRDSEAFF. CDR3 DNA sequence: TGTGCCAGCAGCTTAGGCGGCAGGGACTCTGAAGCTTTCTTT.

This clonotype has ten or more counts. The gene calls are TRBV3-1 and TRBJ2-7; either TRBD1 or TRBD2 may fit D (5 bases each). The germline CDR1 and CDR2 sequences are LGHDT and YNNKEL (reference sequence). With 3 bases removed from V and 2 bases from J, the gap between germline ends came to 8 bases. The CDR3 sequence is 13 residues long. CDR3 sequence (DNA): TGTGCCAGCAGCCAGGGACGTACCTACGAGCAGTACTTC. Its protein product is CASSQGRTYEQYF.

This clonotype appeared many times. This chain links TRBV30 with TRBJ2-7; 9 positions agree with TRBD1. The germline gives CDR1 GTSNPN, CDR2 SVGIG (reference sequence). The CDR3 extends over 11 amino acids. Losses at the gene ends were 2 bases for V and 12 bases for J; bases not matched to a gene: 5. CDR3 DNA sequence: TGTGCCTGGAGTTCAGGGACAGGGAGGTACTTC. Amino acids: CAWSSGTGRYF.

The gene calls are TRBV5-1 and TRBJ1-1, with 9 bases identical to TRBD1. The germline V gene has CDR1 SGHRS and CDR2 YFSETQ. CDR3 length equals 16 residues. The junction had 10 bases not matched to a gene; V was cut back by 2 bases and J by 5 bases. CDR3 DNA: TGCGCCAGCAGCTTTGGCCCGGACAGGGGAGGTACTGAAGCTTTCTTT. It yields the protein CASSFGPDRGGTEAFF.

This clonotype was picked up a small number of times. The rearrangement uses TRBV7-9 and TRBJ2-3, with TRBD1 matching 7 bases. In germline, CDR1 is SEHNR, CDR2 FQNEAQ (reference sequence). The CDR3 sequence is 16 residues long. The V gene end was trimmed by 0 bases and the J gene end by 5 bases; junction bases not matched to a gene: 8. Here the CDR3 reads CASSLAAQGVQDTQYF. The CDR3 DNA follows: TGTGCCAGCAGCTTAGCCGCGCAGGGGGTTCAAGATACGCAGTATTTT.

The sample holds a few counts of this clonotype. The chain carries TRBV27 and TRBJ2-2; D uncertain. Germline CDR1 MNHEY, CDR2 SMNVEV (reference sequence). This CDR3 contains 12 residues. V was clipped by 0 bases and J by 6 bases, with 2 bases between them. The CDR3, as DNA: TGTGCCAGCAGTTTATCCGCCGGGGAGCTGTTTTTT. Its protein product is CASSLSAGELFF.